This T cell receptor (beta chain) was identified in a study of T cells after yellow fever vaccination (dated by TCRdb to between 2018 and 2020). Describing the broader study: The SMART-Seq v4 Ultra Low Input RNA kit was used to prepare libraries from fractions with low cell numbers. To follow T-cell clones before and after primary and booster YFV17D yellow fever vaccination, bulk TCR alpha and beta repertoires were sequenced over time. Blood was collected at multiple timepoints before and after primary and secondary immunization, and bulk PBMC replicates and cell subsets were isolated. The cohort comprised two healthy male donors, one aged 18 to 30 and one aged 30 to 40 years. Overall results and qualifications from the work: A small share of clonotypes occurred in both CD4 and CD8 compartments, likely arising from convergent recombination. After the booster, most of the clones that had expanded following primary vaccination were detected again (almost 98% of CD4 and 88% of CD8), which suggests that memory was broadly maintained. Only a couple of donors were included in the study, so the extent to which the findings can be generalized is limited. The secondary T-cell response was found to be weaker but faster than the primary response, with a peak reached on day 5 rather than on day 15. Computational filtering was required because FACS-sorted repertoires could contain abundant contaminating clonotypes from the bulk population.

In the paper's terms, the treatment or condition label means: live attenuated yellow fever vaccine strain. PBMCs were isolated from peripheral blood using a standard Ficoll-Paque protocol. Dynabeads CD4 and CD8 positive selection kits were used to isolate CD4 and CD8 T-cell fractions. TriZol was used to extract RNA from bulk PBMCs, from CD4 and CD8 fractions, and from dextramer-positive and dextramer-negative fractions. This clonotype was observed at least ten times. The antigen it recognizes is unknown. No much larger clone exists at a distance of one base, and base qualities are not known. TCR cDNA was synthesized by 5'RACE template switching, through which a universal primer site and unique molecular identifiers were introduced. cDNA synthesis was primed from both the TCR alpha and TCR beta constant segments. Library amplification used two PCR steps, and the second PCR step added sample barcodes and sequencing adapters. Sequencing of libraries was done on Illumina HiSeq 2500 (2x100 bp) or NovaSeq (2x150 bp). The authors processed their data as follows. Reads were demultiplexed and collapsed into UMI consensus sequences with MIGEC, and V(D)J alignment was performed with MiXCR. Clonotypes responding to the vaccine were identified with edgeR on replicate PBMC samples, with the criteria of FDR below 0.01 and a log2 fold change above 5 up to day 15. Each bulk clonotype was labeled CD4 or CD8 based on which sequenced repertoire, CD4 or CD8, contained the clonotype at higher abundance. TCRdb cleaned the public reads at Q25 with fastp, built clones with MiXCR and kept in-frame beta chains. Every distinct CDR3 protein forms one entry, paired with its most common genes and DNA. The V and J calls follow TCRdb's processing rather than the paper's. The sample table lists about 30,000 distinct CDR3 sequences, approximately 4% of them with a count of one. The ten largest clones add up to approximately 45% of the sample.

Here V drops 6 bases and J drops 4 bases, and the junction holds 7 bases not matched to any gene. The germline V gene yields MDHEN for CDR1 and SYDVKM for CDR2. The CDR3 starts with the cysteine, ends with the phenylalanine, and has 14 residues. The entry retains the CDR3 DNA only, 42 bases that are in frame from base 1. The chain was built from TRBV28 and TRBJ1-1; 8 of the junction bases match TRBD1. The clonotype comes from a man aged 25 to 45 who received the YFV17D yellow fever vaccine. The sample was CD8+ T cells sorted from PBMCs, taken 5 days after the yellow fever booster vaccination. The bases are TGTGCCAGCAGCCTGGACAGGGAGGTCACTGAAGCTTTCTTT. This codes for CASSLDREVTEAFF.